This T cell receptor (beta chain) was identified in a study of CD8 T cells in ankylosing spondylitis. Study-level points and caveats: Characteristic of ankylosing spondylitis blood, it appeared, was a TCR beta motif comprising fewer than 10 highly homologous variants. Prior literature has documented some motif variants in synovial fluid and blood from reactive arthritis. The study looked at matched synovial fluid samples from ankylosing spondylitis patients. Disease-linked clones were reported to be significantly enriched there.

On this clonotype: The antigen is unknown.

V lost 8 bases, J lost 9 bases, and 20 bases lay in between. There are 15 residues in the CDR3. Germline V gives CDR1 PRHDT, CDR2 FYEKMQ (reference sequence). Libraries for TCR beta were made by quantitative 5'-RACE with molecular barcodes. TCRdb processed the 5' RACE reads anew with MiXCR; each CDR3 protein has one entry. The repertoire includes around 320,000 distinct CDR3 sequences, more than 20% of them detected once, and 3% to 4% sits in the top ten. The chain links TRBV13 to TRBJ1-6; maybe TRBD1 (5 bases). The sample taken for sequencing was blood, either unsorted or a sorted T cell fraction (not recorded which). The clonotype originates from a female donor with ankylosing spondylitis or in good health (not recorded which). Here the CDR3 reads CASQNRWGGSSPLHF. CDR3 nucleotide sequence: TGTGCCAGCCAAAACCGGTGGGGGGGTTCTTCACCCCTCCACTTT.